The T cell receptor beta chain described here comes from a study of T cells after yellow fever vaccination. Study-wide results and limits: Researchers report a weaker secondary response that nonetheless peaked faster, day 5 versus 15.

TCRdb analysed the 5' RACE reads with MiXCR anew, one entry per CDR3 protein. The table includes just under 600,000 distinct CDR3 sequences, roughly 13% detected once. The V end lost 3 bases, the J end lost 4 bases, and 9 bases lay between the germline ends. CDR1 and CDR2 from the germline V gene are DFQATT and SNEGSKA (reference sequence). The CDR3 extends over 12 amino acids. This clonotype was observed at least ten times. Its antigen is unknown. This sequence was found in a young man who received the YFV17D yellow fever vaccine. Sequencing used PBMCs, obtained on the day of the yellow fever booster vaccination. This rearrangement joins TRBV20-1 to TRBJ1-2; no clear D. The chain's CDR3 is CSASELSYGYTF. CDR3 bases: TGCAGTGCTAGCGAGCTCTCCTATGGCTACACCTTC.